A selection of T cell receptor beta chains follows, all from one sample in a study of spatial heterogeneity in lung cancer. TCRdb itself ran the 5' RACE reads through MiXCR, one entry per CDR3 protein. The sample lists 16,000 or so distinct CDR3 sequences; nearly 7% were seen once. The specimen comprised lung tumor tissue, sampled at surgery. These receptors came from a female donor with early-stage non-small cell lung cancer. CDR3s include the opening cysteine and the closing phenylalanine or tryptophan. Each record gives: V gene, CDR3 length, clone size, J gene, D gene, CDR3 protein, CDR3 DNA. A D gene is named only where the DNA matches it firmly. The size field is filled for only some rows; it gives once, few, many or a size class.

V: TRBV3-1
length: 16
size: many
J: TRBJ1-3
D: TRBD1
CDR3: CASSQDQGAGGNTIYF
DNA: TGTGCCAGCAGCCAAGATCAGGGGGCAGGAGGAAACACCATATATTTT

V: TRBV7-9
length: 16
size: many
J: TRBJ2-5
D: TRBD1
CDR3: CASSPGGQGAWETQYF
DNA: TGTGCCAGCAGCCCCGGCGGACAGGGGGCGTGGGAGACCCAGTACTTC

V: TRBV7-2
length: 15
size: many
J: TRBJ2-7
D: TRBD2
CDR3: CASSLVGGGAGEQYF
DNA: TGTGCCAGCAGCTTAGTTGGCGGGGGGGCCGGCGAGCAGTACTTC

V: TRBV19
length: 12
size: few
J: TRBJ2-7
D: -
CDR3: CASSKGSYEQYF
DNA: TGTGCCAGTAGTAAGGGGTCCTACGAGCAGTACTTC

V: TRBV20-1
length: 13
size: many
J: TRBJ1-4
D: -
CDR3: CSAPETTNEKLFF
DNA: TGCAGTGCCCCGGAAACAACTAATGAAAAACTGTTTTTT

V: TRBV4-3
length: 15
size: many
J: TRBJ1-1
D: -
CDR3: CASSKASTENTEAFF
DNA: TGCGCCAGCAGCAAAGCCTCGACAGAGAACACTGAAGCTTTCTTT

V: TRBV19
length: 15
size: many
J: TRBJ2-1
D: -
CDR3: CASSMTANAYNEQFF
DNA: TGTGCCAGTAGTATGACAGCGAACGCCTACAATGAGCAGTTCTTC

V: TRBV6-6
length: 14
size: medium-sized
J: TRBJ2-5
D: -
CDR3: CASSYDLFAETQYF
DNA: TGTGCCAGCAGTTACGATCTGTTCGCGGAGACCCAGTACTTC

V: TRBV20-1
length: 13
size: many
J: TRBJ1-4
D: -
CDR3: CSAKTDTGEKLFF
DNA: TGCAGTGCCAAGACGGACACTGGTGAAAAACTGTTTTTT

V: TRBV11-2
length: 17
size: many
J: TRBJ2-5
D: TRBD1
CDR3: CASSSRVRDSGEGTQYF
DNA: TGTGCCAGCAGCTCACGGGTTAGGGACAGTGGTGAGGGGACCCAGTACTTC

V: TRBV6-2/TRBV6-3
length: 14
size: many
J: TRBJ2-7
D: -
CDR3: CASTSVRVLYEQYF
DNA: TGTGCCAGCACTTCGGTCAGGGTACTCTACGAGCAGTACTTC

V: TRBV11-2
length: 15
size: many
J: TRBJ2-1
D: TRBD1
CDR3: CASSLAGQVRSEQFF
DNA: TGTGCCAGCAGCTTAGCGGGACAGGTTAGGAGTGAGCAGTTCTTC

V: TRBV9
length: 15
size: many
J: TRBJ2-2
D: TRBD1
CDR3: CASSPRTGNTGELFF
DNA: TGTGCCAGCAGCCCACGGACAGGAAACACCGGGGAGCTGTTTTTT

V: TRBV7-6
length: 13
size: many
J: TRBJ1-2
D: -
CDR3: CASSLKRGEGYTF
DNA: TGTGCCAGCAGCTTAAAGAGGGGGGAAGGCTACACCTTC

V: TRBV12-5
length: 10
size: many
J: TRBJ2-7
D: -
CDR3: CAVDFYEQYF
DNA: TGTGCCGTTGACTTCTACGAGCAGTACTTC

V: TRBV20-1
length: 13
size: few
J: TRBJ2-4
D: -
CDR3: CSVPDRGKNIQYF
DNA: TGCAGTGTCCCGGACAGAGGCAAAAACATTCAGTACTTC

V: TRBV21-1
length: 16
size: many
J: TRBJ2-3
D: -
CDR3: CASSIGDSSCTDTQYF
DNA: TGTGCCAGCAGCATTGGGGACAGTTCTTGCACAGATACGCAGTATTTT

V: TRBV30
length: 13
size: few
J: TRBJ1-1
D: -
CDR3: CAWSQDSDTEAFF
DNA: TGTGCCTGGAGTCAAGACTCCGACACTGAAGCTTTCTTT

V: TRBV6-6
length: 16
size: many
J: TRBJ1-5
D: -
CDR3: CASSYLTQGSNQPQHF
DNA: TGTGCCAGCAGTTACCTCACACAGGGAAGCAATCAGCCCCAGCATTTT

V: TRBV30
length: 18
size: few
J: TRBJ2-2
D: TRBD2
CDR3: CAWSRLAGDFANTGELFF
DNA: TGTGCCTGGAGTAGACTAGCGGGGGACTTCGCGAACACCGGGGAGCTGTTTTTT

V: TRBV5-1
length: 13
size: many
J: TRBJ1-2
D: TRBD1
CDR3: CASSEGQGDGYTF
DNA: TGCGCCAGCAGCGAAGGACAGGGGGATGGCTACACCTTC

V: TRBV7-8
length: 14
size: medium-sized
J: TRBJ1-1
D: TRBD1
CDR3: CASGRDREVLGAFF
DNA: TGTGCCAGCGGCCGGGACAGGGAAGTGCTTGGAGCTTTCTTT

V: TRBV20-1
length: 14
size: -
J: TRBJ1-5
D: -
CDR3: CSATRDYSNQPQHF
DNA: TGCAGTGCTACCCGGGACTATAGCAATCAGCCCCAGCATTTT

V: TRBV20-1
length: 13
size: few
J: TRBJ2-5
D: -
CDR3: CSAWRGEKETQYF
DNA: TGCAGTGCTTGGAGAGGGGAGAAAGAGACCCAGTACTTC

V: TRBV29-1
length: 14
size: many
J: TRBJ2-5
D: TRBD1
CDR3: CSVILASGGAGQYF
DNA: TGCAGCGTTATTTTAGCCTCAGGGGGCGCGGGCCAGTACTTC

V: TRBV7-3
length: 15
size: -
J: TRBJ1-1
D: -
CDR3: CASSLTGAGDTEAFF
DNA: TGTGCCAGCAGCTTAACAGGGGCGGGTGACACTGAAGCTTTCTTT

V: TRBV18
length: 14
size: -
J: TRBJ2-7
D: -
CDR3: CASSPPGNSYEQYF
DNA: TGTGCCAGCTCACCACCCGGGAACTCCTACGAGCAGTACTTC

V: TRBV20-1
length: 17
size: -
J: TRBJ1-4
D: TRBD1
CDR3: CSARDPFGQGAGEKLFF
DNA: TGCAGTGCTAGAGATCCCTTCGGACAGGGGGCCGGAGAAAAACTGTTTTTT

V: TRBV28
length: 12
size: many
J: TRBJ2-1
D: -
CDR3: CASRPGGGEQFF
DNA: TGTGCCAGCAGGCCGGGGGGCGGGGAGCAGTTCTTC

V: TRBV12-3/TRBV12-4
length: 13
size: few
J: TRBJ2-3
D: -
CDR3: CASSYSGADTQYF
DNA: TGTGCCAGCAGCTATTCAGGAGCAGATACGCAGTATTTT

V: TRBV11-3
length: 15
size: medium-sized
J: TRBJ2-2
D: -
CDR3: CASSLGPANTGELFF
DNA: TGTGCCAGCAGCTTAGGTCCAGCGAACACCGGGGAGCTGTTTTTT

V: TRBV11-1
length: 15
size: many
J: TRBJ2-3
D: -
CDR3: CASSFGQDTTDTQYF
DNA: TGTGCCAGCAGCTTCGGGCAGGACACCACAGATACGCAGTATTTT

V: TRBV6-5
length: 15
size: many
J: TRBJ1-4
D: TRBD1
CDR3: CASSTQGAPKEKLFF
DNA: TGTGCCAGCAGTACCCAGGGGGCGCCTAAGGAAAAACTGTTTTTT

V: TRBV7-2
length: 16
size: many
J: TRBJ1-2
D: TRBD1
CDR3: CASSKSGQGSSYGYTF
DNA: TGTGCCAGCAGCAAATCAGGACAGGGCTCCTCCTATGGCTACACCTTC

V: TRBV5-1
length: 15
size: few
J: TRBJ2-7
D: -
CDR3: CASSLAGGLTYEQYF
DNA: TGCGCCAGCAGCTTGGCGGGGGGCCTCACCTACGAGCAGTACTTC

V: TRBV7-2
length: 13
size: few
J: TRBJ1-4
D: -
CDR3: CASSYERHEKLFF
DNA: TGTGCCAGCAGCTATGAAAGGCACGAAAAACTGTTTTTT

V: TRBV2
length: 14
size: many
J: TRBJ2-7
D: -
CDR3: CASRGDRETYEQYF
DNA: TGTGCCAGCAGGGGAGACAGAGAGACCTACGAGCAGTACTTC

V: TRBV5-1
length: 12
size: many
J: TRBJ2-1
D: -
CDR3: CASSLDEGVQFF
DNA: TGCGCCAGCAGCTTGGATGAGGGGGTGCAGTTCTTC